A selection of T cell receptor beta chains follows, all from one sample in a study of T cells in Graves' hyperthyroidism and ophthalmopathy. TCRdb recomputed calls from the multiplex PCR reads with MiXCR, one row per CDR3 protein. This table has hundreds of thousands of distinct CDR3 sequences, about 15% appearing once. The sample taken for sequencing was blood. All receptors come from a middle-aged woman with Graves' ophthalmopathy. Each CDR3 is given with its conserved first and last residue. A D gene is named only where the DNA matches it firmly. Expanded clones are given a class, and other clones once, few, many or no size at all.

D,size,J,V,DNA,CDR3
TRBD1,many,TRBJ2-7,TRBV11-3,TGTGCCAGCAGCCCTCGGACAGGTCTTTCCTACGAGCAGTACTTC,CASSPRTGLSYEQYF
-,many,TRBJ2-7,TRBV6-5,TGTGCCAGCAACTTCATCGGGAACGAGCAGTACTTC,CASNFIGNEQYF
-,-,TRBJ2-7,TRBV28,TGTGCCAGCAGACCGGGACACCAGAGCGAGCAGTACTTC,CASRPGHQSEQYF
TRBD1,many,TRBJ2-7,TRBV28,TGTGCCAGCACCCAACCCGGGACAGGCTCCTACGAGCAGTACTTC,CASTQPGTGSYEQYF
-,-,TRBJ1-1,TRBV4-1,TGCGCCAGCAGCCAAGCCGCCGGGGGGGGAATGAACACTGAAGCTTTCTTT,CASSQAAGGGMNTEAFF
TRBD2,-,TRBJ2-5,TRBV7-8,TGTGCCAGCAGCTTCCTTCAGGCGGGGGAAGAGACCCAGTACTTC,CASSFLQAGEETQYF
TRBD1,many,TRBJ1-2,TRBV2,TGTGCCAGCAAGGGACAGGGGGGCTATGGCTACACCTTC,CASKGQGGYGYTF
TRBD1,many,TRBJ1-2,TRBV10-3,TGTGCCATCAGTGAGCGACAGGGGGAAAGAGGCTACACCTTC,CAISERQGERGYTF
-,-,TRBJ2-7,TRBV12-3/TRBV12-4,TGTGCCAGCAGCTGGGGGGGGCAAAGGTACGAGCAGTACTTC,CASSWGGQRYEQYF
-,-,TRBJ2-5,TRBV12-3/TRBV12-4,TGTGCCAGCAGTTTTTTCGGGGAGCAAGAGACCCAGTACTTC,CASSFFGEQETQYF
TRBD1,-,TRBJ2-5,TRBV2,TGTGCCAGCTCGGGACAGGGGCTAGAGACCCAGTACTTC,CASSGQGLETQYF
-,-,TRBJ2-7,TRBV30,TGTGCCTGGATTCCCGGCGGGGTGGGCGAGCAGTACTTC,CAWIPGGVGEQYF
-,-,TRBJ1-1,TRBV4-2,TGTGCCAGCAGCCAAGGGCAGGGGCTGAACACTGAAGCTTTCTTT,CASSQGQGLNTEAFF
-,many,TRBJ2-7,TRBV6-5,TGTGCCAGCAGTTACTCATCAACGGCCCTCTCCTACGAGCAGTACTTC,CASSYSSTALSYEQYF
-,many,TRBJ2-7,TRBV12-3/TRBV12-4,TGTGCCAGCAGGCCGTGGGAGTTCGACGAGCAGTACTTC,CASRPWEFDEQYF
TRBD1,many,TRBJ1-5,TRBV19,TGTGCCAGTACCACGACAGGGGGGAGGGATCAGCCCCAGCATTTT,CASTTTGGRDQPQHF
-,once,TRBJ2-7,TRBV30,TGTGCCTGGGGCGAAATCTACGAGCAGTACTTC,CAWGEIYEQYF
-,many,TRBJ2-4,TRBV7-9,TGTGCCAGCAGCTTACAGGGGTCGTTGGCCAAAAACATTCAGTACTTC,CASSLQGSLAKNIQYF
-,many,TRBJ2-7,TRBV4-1,TGCGCCAGCAGCCAAGGTTACGACACCTACGAGCAGTACTTC,CASSQGYDTYEQYF
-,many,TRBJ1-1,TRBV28,TGTGCCAGCATTCATTATAGGGGCACTGAAGCTTTCTTT,CASIHYRGTEAFF
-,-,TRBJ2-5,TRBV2,TGTGCCAGCAGAGAATGGGCGGTACAAGAGACCCAGTACTTC,CASREWAVQETQYF
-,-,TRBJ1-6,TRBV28,TGTGCCAGCACAGTTTCCTATAATTCACCCCTCCACTTT,CASTVSYNSPLHF
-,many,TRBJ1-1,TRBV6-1,TGTGCCAGCAGCCCTGGACGAGACTCAAGTGCTGAAGCTTTCTTT,CASSPGRDSSAEAFF
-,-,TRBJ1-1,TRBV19,TGTGCCAGTAGTAGGGATAGGGAGGGCACTGAAGCTTTCTTT,CASSRDREGTEAFF
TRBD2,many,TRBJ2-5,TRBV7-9,TGTGCCAGCAGTTACAGCGGGAGGGGAAAAGAGACCCAGTACTTC,CASSYSGRGKETQYF
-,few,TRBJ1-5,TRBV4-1,TGCGCCAGCAGCCAAAGACGGACAAATCACCCCCAGCATTTT,CASSQRRTNHPQHF
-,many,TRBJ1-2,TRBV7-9,TGTGCCAGCAGCTCGCTCACAGGGTTTTCGCCGGGCTACACCTTC,CASSSLTGFSPGYTF
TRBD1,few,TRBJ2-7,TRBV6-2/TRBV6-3,TGTGCCAGCAGTTCCACCAGACAGGGATCCTACGAGCAGTACTTC,CASSSTRQGSYEQYF
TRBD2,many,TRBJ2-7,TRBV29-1,TGCAGCGTTGGCGGGAGTAGTTACGAGCAGTACTTC,CSVGGSSYEQYF
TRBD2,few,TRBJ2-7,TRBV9,TGTGCCAGCAGCGCGGGGGGGACCGAGTCCGCCGAGCAGTACTTC,CASSAGGTESAEQYF
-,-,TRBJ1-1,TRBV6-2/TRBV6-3,TGTGCCAGCAGTTACTCTCCCCCTGTTTATGGGACGACGAACACTGAAGCTTTCTTT,CASSYSPPVYGTTNTEAFF
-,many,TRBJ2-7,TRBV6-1,TGTGCCAGCAGTGAATGGCTATCCTACGAGCAGTACTTC,CASSEWLSYEQYF
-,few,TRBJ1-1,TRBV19,TGTGCCAGTAGTACCCCTCCAGGGGACAACACTGAAGCTTTCTTT,CASSTPPGDNTEAFF
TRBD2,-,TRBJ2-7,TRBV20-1,TGCAGTGTTAGGAGGAGGGGGCTCCTAGCGGGGCCCTACGAGCAGTACTTC,CSVRRRGLLAGPYEQYF
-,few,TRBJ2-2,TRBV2,TGTGCCAGCAGGAGCAGGCCGAACACCGGGGAGCTGTTTTTT,CASRSRPNTGELFF
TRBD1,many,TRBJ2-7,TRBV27,TGTGCCAGCAGTCCTCGCCGGACAGGGACCTCCTACGAGCAGTACTTC,CASSPRRTGTSYEQYF
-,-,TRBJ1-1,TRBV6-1,TGTGCCAGCAGTGAAGGTTGGGAGGGCCTGAAAGCTTTCTTT,CASSEGWEGLKAFF
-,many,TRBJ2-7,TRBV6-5,TGTGCCAGCTGTCGACCGGAAGGGACCTACGAGCAGTACTTC,CASCRPEGTYEQYF
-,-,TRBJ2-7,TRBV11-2,TGTGCCAGCAGCTCCTATACTACTAGTAACTACGAGCAGTACTTC,CASSSYTTSNYEQYF